The present entry profiles one T cell receptor (beta chain) with its context. The data originate from a study of control samples from healthy donors and cancer patients. The CDR3 covers 12 residues. The germline gives CDR1 LGHDT, CDR2 YNNKEL (reference sequence). V was trimmed by 8 bases and J by 4 bases, leaving 11 bases between them. TCRdb's copy holds only in-frame clones and misses some; the assay was immunoSEQ multiplex PCR. The sample records about 49,000 clones, about 86% being singletons. Sequencing was done on a sample of PBMCs. This receptor was identified in a woman aged 45-65 years with lung cancer. The gene calls are TRBV3-1 (or the pseudogene TRBV3-2) and TRBJ1-2; tentatively, D is TRBD1 (5 bases). The DNA of the CDR3 is TGTGCCAGCGGGGGGGGAACCTATGGCTACACCTTC. Amino acids: CASGGGTYGYTF.